Following are 3 T cell receptor beta chains from one sample sequenced in a study of blood T cell repertoires in COVID-19. Sequencing was performed with immunoSEQ multiplex PCR; in TCRdb, only in-frame clones are kept and a portion is missing. The sample comprises approximately 400,000 clones, 88% of which are singletons, and approximately 12% rests with the top ten. The sequenced material came from peripheral blood. All receptors come from a woman between 50 and 59 years old with COVID-19, enrolled during active disease.

The chain joins TRBV25-1 to TRBJ2-5; D is unclear. V lost 2 bases and J 4 bases, leaving 8 bases between the germline ends. The CDR3 contains 13 residues. The germline CDR1 and CDR2 sequences are MGHDK and SYGVNS. The CDR3 is CASSESVAETQYF. DNA for the CDR3: TGTGCCAGCAGTGAAAGCGTAGCAGAGACCCAGTACTTC.

V and J are TRBV3-1 (or the pseudogene TRBV3-2) and TRBJ2-7; 10 bases are a match to TRBD1. Trimming at V came to 6 bases and at J to 6 bases, leaving 8 bases not matched to a gene. The CDR3 covers 14 residues. Germline V CDR1 and CDR2: LGHDT, YNNKEL (reference sequence). The CDR3 region has the DNA TGTGCCAGCAGTCCCGGGACAGGGGTTTCCGAGCAGTACTTC. Amino acid sequence: CASSPGTGVSEQYF.

J is TRBJ2-7 and V is TRBV30, with TRBD1 matching over 7 bases. Losses at the gene ends were 1 base for V and 0 bases for J; bases not matched to a gene: 3. Germline V CDR1 and CDR2: GTSNPN, SVGIG (reference sequence). The CDR3 loop spans 14 amino acids. This CDR3 reads CAWSGGGNSYEQYF. CDR3 DNA: TGTGCCTGGAGTGGAGGGGGCAACTCCTACGAGCAGTACTTC.